These T cell receptor beta chains were read from a single sample in a study of shared clonotypes between healthy human individuals. Profiling relied on immunoSEQ multiplex PCR, and the TCRdb table lists in-frame clones only, not all of them. Among about 460,000 clones, 77% were seen once, and the ten largest hold around 12%. Sequences were obtained from PBMCs. These receptor sequences come from a middle-aged woman in good health. Some clones in this sample may be carry-over from other donors' samples. The CDR3 runs from the conserved cysteine through the conserved F or W. The order of the fields is D gene, CDR3 length, V gene, J gene, clone size, CDR3 DNA, CDR3 protein. The D gene is left open where the match is weak. A clone size is listed for some rows: how often the clone was seen (once, few, many), or a class if it is expanded.

.	14	TRBV9	TRBJ2-7	.	TGTGCCAGCAGCGTAGGCCCAGCGGCGTACGAGCAGTACTTC	CASSVGPAAYEQYF
.	15	TRBV7-8	TRBJ2-7	.	TGTGCCAGCAGCTTAGGGAGGGCGCACCTCTACGAGCAGTACTTC	CASSLGRAHLYEQYF
.	15	TRBV5-1	TRBJ2-1	.	TGCGCCAGCAGCTTGGGGGGCCCTTCTACTGAGGAGCAGTTCTTC	CASSLGGPSTEEQFF
.	15	TRBV4-1	TRBJ1-4	.	TGCGCCAGCAGCCTTGGCCAGGTTACTAATGAAAAACTGTTTTTT	CASSLGQVTNEKLFF
.	13	TRBV6-5	TRBJ1-2	.	TGTGCCAGCGGGCAGGCTAATAACTATGGCTACACCTTC	CASGQANNYGYTF
.	16	TRBV5-4	TRBJ2-3	.	TGTGCCAGCAGCTTGTTTGGAGGGGCTAAAACAGATACGCAGTATTTT	CASSLFGGAKTDTQYF
.	16	TRBV4-1	TRBJ1-6	.	TGCGCCAGCAGCCAAGATCTCGGTCAAGAAAGATCACCCCTCCACTTT	CASSQDLGQERSPLHF
TRBD2	14	TRBV30	TRBJ2-7	few	TGTGCCTGGAGTAGACTAGCGGGCAGCTACGAGCAGTACTTC	CAWSRLAGSYEQYF
TRBD1	15	TRBV4-3	TRBJ2-3	.	TGCGCCAGCAGCCAAGAAACGGACAGGGACCCCCTCATGTATTTT	CASSQETDRDPLMYF
TRBD2	16	TRBV4-1	TRBJ2-3	.	TGCGCCAGCAGCCTGGGACTAGCGGGAGACACAGATACGCAGTATTTT	CASSLGLAGDTDTQYF
TRBD2	16	TRBV2	TRBJ2-2	.	TGTGCCAGCAGACCGGGACTAGCGGGAGCGGTCGGGGAGCTGTTTTTT	CASRPGLAGAVGELFF
TRBD2	15	TRBV7-3	TRBJ2-1	.	TGTGCCAGCAGCCTTGGACTAGCGGAGGGAAATGAGCAGTTCTTC	CASSLGLAEGNEQFF
.	11	TRBV30	TRBJ2-7	.	TGTGCCTGGAGTAAGGGTGGCGAGCAGTACTTC	CAWSKGGEQYF
.	17	TRBV7-2	TRBJ2-7	.	TGTGCCAGCAGCTTACGATCGGGCGAGCGGCCACCCTACGAGCAGTACTTC	CASSLRSGERPPYEQYF
TRBD1	13	TRBV7-9	TRBJ2-5	.	TGTGCCAGCAGCCCAGGGGGCAAAGAGACCCAGTACTTC	CASSPGGKETQYF
TRBD1	14	TRBV5-6	TRBJ1-4	.	TGTGCCAGCAGCTATGGACAGGGTGGTGAAAAACTGTTTTTT	CASSYGQGGEKLFF
TRBD1	15	TRBV28	TRBJ2-7	.	TGTGCCAGCAGCCGGACAGGGGTAAGGAGCTACGAGCAGTACTTC	CASSRTGVRSYEQYF
.	14	TRBV5-6	TRBJ1-5	.	TGTGCCAGCAGCTTGGGAGGGGGATATCAGCCCCAGCATTTT	CASSLGGGYQPQHF
.	16	TRBV7-8	TRBJ1-5	.	TGTGCCAGCAGCTTAGCCAGCGCGGGGGCTGGTCAGCCCCAGCATTTT	CASSLASAGAGQPQHF
TRBD2	14	TRBV9	TRBJ2-7	.	TGTGCCAGCAGCCCGCCTAGCGGGAAAGCCGAGCAGTACTTC	CASSPPSGKAEQYF
TRBD2	16	TRBV18	TRBJ2-3	.	TGTGCCAGCTCACCGGGGACTAGCGGGAGGGGAGATACGCAGTATTTT	CASSPGTSGRGDTQYF
.	13	TRBV7-2	TRBJ1-2	.	TGTGCCAGCAGCTCCTGGGGGGGCCTTGGCTACACCTTC	CASSSWGGLGYTF
.	15	TRBV5-6	TRBJ2-3	.	TGTGCCAGCAGCTTGGTTCAGGGAGGCACAGATACGCAGTATTTT	CASSLVQGGTDTQYF
TRBD1	14	TRBV13	TRBJ2-5	.	TGTGCCAGCAGTAAAGGGACAGGGCAAGAGACCCAGTACTTC	CASSKGTGQETQYF
TRBD1	15	TRBV29-1	TRBJ2-1	.	TGCAGCGTTGAAGGCCTGGGACAGGGGCGGGATGAGCAGTTCTTC	CSVEGLGQGRDEQFF
TRBD1	16	TRBV6-4	TRBJ1-1	.	TGTGCCAGCAGTGAACCACAGGGGCTTGCAAACACTGAAGCTTTCTTT	CASSEPQGLANTEAFF
.	14	TRBV6-1	TRBJ1-4	.	TGTGCCAGCAGTGGACAGTTTCTTAATGAAAAACTGTTTTTT	CASSGQFLNEKLFF
TRBD2	16	TRBV10-3	TRBJ2-1	.	TGTGCCATCAGTGAGTCGCCGACTAGCGGGAGGAATGAGCAGTTCTTC	CAISESPTSGRNEQFF
TRBD2	14	TRBV19	TRBJ2-7	few	TGTGCCAGTAGTATAGCGCGGGGGTCCTACGAGCAGTACTTC	CASSIARGSYEQYF
.	16	TRBV11-2	TRBJ2-6	once	TGTGCCAGCAGCCCCGAGGAGGGCTCTGGGGCCAACGTCCTGACTTTC	CASSPEEGSGANVLTF
.	15	TRBV7-6	TRBJ2-7	many	TGTGCCAGCAGCTTAGGGGCTGGAAGCTCCTACGAGCAGTACTTC	CASSLGAGSSYEQYF
TRBD1	14	TRBV7-8	TRBJ1-2	.	TGTGCCAGCAGCCGAGACAGGGGGAACTATGGCTACACCTTC	CASSRDRGNYGYTF
TRBD2	14	TRBV27	TRBJ2-7	.	TGTGCCAGCAAGCCCGGCGGGGGAAAAAACGAGCAGTACTTC	CASKPGGGKNEQYF
TRBD1	15	TRBV5-1	TRBJ2-7	.	TGCGCCAGCAGCTTGGACAGGGGTGGGGGTTACGAGCAGTACTTC	CASSLDRGGGYEQYF
TRBD1	16	TRBV5-1	TRBJ1-3	.	TGCGCCAGCAGCTTGTCCGGGACAGGGCCCGGAAACACCATATATTTT	CASSLSGTGPGNTIYF
.	14	TRBV10-3	TRBJ2-3	.	TGTGCCATCAAAGCGGGTCTTGGCCCAGATACGCAGTATTTT	CAIKAGLGPDTQYF
.	13	TRBV19	TRBJ2-1	.	TGTGCCAGTAGCCCGCTCCGCTACAATGAGCAGTTCTTC	CASSPLRYNEQFF
.	15	TRBV7-9	TRBJ1-4	.	TGTGCCAGCAGCCCCCTCGGAGCGTTAAATGAAAAACTGTTTTTT	CASSPLGALNEKLFF
.	18	TRBV5-1	TRBJ2-6	.	TGCGCCAGCAGCCGGTGGGACCCAGGAGGGTCCGGGGCCAACGTCCTGACTTTC	CASSRWDPGGSGANVLTF
TRBD2	20	TRBV18	TRBJ2-7	once	TGTGCCAGCTCACCCACCGCATCCCCAGGGCTAGCGGGAGTGTCCTACGAGCAGTACTTC	CASSPTASPGLAGVSYEQYF
.	11	TRBV10-3	TRBJ2-3	few	TGTGCCATCGCCATTTCAGATACGCAGTATTTT	CAIAISDTQYF
.	15	TRBV5-8	TRBJ1-1	.	TGTGCCAGCAGCTTGGGATACCACTCGAACACTGAAGCTTTCTTT	CASSLGYHSNTEAFF
TRBD1	15	TRBV6-1	TRBJ2-7	.	TGTGCCAGCAGTGGCCGGGACAGGGACACCTACGAGCAGTACTTC	CASSGRDRDTYEQYF
TRBD2	15	TRBV18	TRBJ2-5	many	TGTGCCAGCTCACCACCGAGGCTAGCGGGACAGACCCAGTACTTC	CASSPPRLAGQTQYF
TRBD1	15	TRBV7-8	TRBJ2-5	.	TGTGCCAGCAGCCCCCCGACAGGGCCCCAAGAGACCCAGTACTTC	CASSPPTGPQETQYF
TRBD2	14	TRBV19	TRBJ2-1	.	TGTGCCAGTAGAGGACTAGTCTCCTACAATGAGCAGTTCTTC	CASRGLVSYNEQFF